This T cell receptor beta chain was found in a study of spatial heterogeneity in lung cancer. Documented time point: blood taken at disease recurrence. Sequencing covered unsorted whole RNA taken from tumor, nontumor lung or frozen PBMC. MiXCR, applied by TCRdb to the 5' RACE reads, yields one record per CDR3 protein. This sample has approximately 9,700 distinct CDR3 sequences, with 3.5% to 4% found just once. Trimming pared 3 bases from V and 2 bases from J, leaving 25 bases between. The CDR3 is 19 residues long. Per the germline V gene, CDR1 is MNHEY and CDR2 is SVGEGT. This clonotype was observed at least ten times. This beta chain is an off-target read within a library intended for alpha chains, so its frequency means little.

The chain couples TRBV6-2 or TRBV6-3 to TRBJ1-1; D possibly corresponds to TRBD1 (6 bases). The sample consisted of PBMCs, taken at recurrence. This clonotype originated in a female donor with early-stage non-small cell lung cancer. The CDR3 here is CASSYTPGRGQIFNTEAFF. In DNA form, the CDR3 reads TGTGCCAGCAGTTATACCCCAGGACGCGGACAGATTTTTAACACTGAAGCTTTCTTT.